The clone carrying this TCR beta chain was seen ten or more times. Its specificity is unknown. The data originate from a study of human T cells and chemical hapten exposure. Background on the study: After 6 days, upper back 0.01% DPC patch tests were scored. Regarding the study as a whole: DPC sensitization did not alter TCRs above 1 in 1000 frequency.

MiXCR, run by TCRdb on the RACE reads, gives a single entry per CDR3 protein. This table has fewer than 200,000 distinct CDR3 sequences, 25% to 35% appearing once. Time point denoted: patch test 3, about 24 weeks after DPC sensitization. Regarding treatment: therapeutic diphenylcyclopropenone sensitization with weekly scalp DPC. Looked up from germline, CDR1 is SGHAT and CDR2 is FQNNGV. V trimming: 6 bases; J trimming: 8 bases; junction bases outside the gene matches: 7. This CDR3 has 13 residues. The sequence was collected from a young woman with alopecia areata. Some clones in this sample may be carry-over from other donors' samples. The chain employs TRBV11-2 and TRBJ2-1, with TRBD2 identical over 7 bases. Source: whole blood, taken in connection with sensitization to the hapten diphenylcyclopropenone (DPC). Here the CDR3 reads CASRRAGKDEQFF. The CDR3 region has the DNA TGTGCCAGCAGGCGAGCGGGGAAGGATGAGCAGTTCTTC.